A single sample gave rise to the 16 T cell receptor beta chains below, sequenced in a study of blood T cell repertoires in COVID-19 (TCRdb year 2020). The method behind the library was the immunoSEQ multiplex PCR assay. The immuneACCESS repertoire file appears here via TCRdb, limited to in-frame rearrangements. These files lack a portion of the clones; in checked studies, under half of the deficit traces to unresolved V genes, and the cause of the others is not known. The sample has approximately 310,000 clones on record, around 87% of them singletons. The ten largest make up 7.8% of the sample. The material sequenced was peripheral blood. The receptors originated from a woman between 45 and 60 years old who had recovered from COVID-19.

The rearrangement links TRBV28 to TRBJ2-5; possibly TRBD2 for D (5 bases). CDR3 size: 13 residues. V was cut by 3 bases and J by 7 bases, with 12 bases left in between. Germline CDR1 is MDHEN and CDR2 is SYDVKM. The CDR3 sequence: CASSLSGPGTQYF. DNA of the CDR3: TGTGCCAGCAGTTTGAGCGGCCCGGGGACCCAGTACTTC.

The genes are TRBV10-1 and TRBJ2-5; D may be TRBD2 (6 bases). The CDR3 has 13 amino acids. The germline CDR1 and CDR2 sequences are WNHNN and SYGVQD (reference sequence). Deletions cut 4 bases from V and 5 bases from J, with 11 bases between. The CDR3 loop reads CASSGGLWETQYF. In DNA, the CDR3 is TGCGCCAGCAGTGGGGGACTTTGGGAGACCCAGTACTTC.

J is TRBJ2-7 and V is TRBV4-2, with 8 bases aligning to TRBD2. The germline V gene encodes CDR1 LGHNA and CDR2 YNFKEQ. After removal of 1 base from V and 2 bases from J, the junction contained 10 bases not matched to a gene. The length of the CDR3 is 17 residues. CDR3 sequence reads: CASSQGLAGISTYEQYF. CDR3 nucleotides: TGTGCCAGCAGCCAAGGTTTAGCGGGAATCTCTACCTACGAGCAGTACTTC.

This clone was found a few times. The chain joins TRBV3-1 (or the pseudogene TRBV3-2) to TRBJ2-3; perhaps TRBD1 as D (5 bases). Germline loops: CDR1 LGHDT, CDR2 YNNKEL (reference sequence). This CDR3 is 13 amino acids long. Trimming left V 4 bases short and J 0 bases short, with 5 bases between. In DNA form, the CDR3 reads TGTGCCAGCAGCCGACAGAGCACAGATACGCAGTATTTT. This gives the protein CASSRQSTDTQYF.

The rearrangement links TRBV7-9 to TRBJ1-4; no reliable D call. V was trimmed by 3 bases and J by 1 base, leaving 9 bases between them. Per germline, CDR1 SEHNR and CDR2 FQNEAQ (reference sequence). CDR3 length equals 15 residues. CDR3 nucleotides: TGTGCCAGCAGCTTGGCGGAAATAACTAATGAAAAACTGTTTTTT. Translated: CASSLAEITNEKLFF.

In its sample, this clone was seen once. The chain links TRBV10-3 to TRBJ2-2; 8 nucleotides match TRBD1. Germline V lookup: CDR1 ENHRY, CDR2 SYGVKD. The CDR3 consists of 17 residues. J was trimmed by 1 base and V by 10 bases; bases with no gene match: 14. CDR3 DNA sequence: TGTGCCACCGCCTTGAATTCAGGACAGGGGAACACCGGGGAGCTGTTTTTT. It translates to CATALNSGQGNTGELFF.

V usage is TRBV3-1 (or the pseudogene TRBV3-2) and J usage is TRBJ1-3, with D unclear. The length of the CDR3 is 14 residues. Germline CDR1 and CDR2: LGHDT and YNNKEL (reference sequence). Trimming removed 6 bases from V and 0 bases from J, with 9 bases in between. CDR3 bases: TGTGCCAGCAGTTTAAGAGGCTCTGGAAACACCATATATTTT. This sequence encodes CASSLRGSGNTIYF.

J is TRBJ2-5 and V is TRBV5-1; 10 bases line up with TRBD2. Germline CDR1 reads SGHRS; CDR2 reads YFSETQ. This CDR3 is built from 17 residues. Losses at the gene ends were 0 bases for V and 4 bases for J; bases not matched to a gene: 9. DNA of the CDR3: TGCGCCAGCAGCTTGGCACTAGCGGGGTTGGATTTAGAGACCCAGTACTTC. It is translated as CASSLALAGLDLETQYF.

This chain links TRBV5-1 with TRBJ2-7; TRBD1 matches 8 bases. After removal of 1 base from V and 5 bases from J, the junction contained 2 bases not matched to a gene. This CDR3 is built from 13 residues. From germline, CDR1 is SGHRS and CDR2 YFSETQ. CDR3 nucleotide sequence: TGCGCCAGCAGCTTGCCGGGACAGGACGAGCAGTACTTC. Its protein is CASSLPGQDEQYF.

This chain uses TRBV11-2 with TRBJ1-4; a weak D match, TRBD1 (6 bases). The CDR3 is 15 residues long. With 0 bases removed from V and 4 bases from J, the gap between germline ends came to 9 bases. Germline V gives CDR1 SGHAT, CDR2 FQNNGV. The CDR3 sequence is CASSLDAGVNEKLFF. The CDR3 DNA sequence: TGTGCCAGCAGCTTAGATGCAGGGGTTAATGAAAAACTGTTTTTT.

This clone appeared many times. This chain uses TRBV20-1 with TRBJ2-6; tentatively, D is TRBD1 (7 bases). Germline loops: CDR1 DFQATT, CDR2 SNEGSKA (reference sequence). The CDR3 has 19 residues. V lost 3 bases, J lost 5 bases, and 26 bases lay in between. The CDR3 sequence: CSASPLFEDTGDWANVLTF. For the CDR3, the DNA is TGCAGTGCTAGTCCCTTATTTGAGGATACAGGGGACTGGGCCAACGTCCTGACTTTC.

The gene calls are TRBV19 and TRBJ1-1; tentatively, D is TRBD1 (6 bases). Per germline, CDR1 LNHDA and CDR2 SQIVND (reference sequence). The CDR3 spans 12 residues. Deletions cut 6 bases from V and 5 bases from J, with 10 bases between. The CDR3 DNA follows: TGTGCCAGTAGACAGGGACGGACTGAAGCTTTCTTT. This codes for CASRQGRTEAFF.

The gene calls are TRBV7-3 and TRBJ2-7, with D perhaps TRBD2 (6 bases). Germline V gene lookup returns CDR1 SGHTA and CDR2 FQGTGA. V lost 2 bases and J lost 5, with 10 bases in between. This CDR3 spans 13 amino acids. For the CDR3, the DNA is TGTGCCAGCAGCTTACCGGGAGTCCACGAGCAGTACTTC. It specifies CASSLPGVHEQYF.

This sequence joins TRBV7-2 and TRBJ1-2, with D perhaps TRBD1 (6 bases). The CDR3 totals 16 residues. V was trimmed by 5 bases and J by 2 bases, leaving 18 bases between them. Germline lookup yields CDR1 SGHTA and CDR2 FQGNSA. The CDR3 here is CASSPPDSSLNYGYTF. The CDR3 nucleotides read TGTGCCAGCAGCCCGCCGGACAGCTCCCTAAACTATGGCTACACCTTC. The whole variable domain, remainder taken from reference TRBV7-2 and TRBJ1-2, is GAGVSQSPSNKVTEKGKDVELRCDPISGHTALYWYRQSLGQGLEFLIYFQGNSAPDKSGLPSDRFSAERTGGSVSTLTIQRTQQEDSAVYLCASSPPDSSLNYGYTFGSGTRLTVV.

The chain is built from TRBV28 and TRBJ1-5; D not resolved. V lost 4 bases and J lost 2, with 12 bases in between. This CDR3 is built from 15 residues. Germline values: CDR1 MDHEN, CDR2 SYDVKM. Here the CDR3 DNA reads TGTGCCAGCAGTTATCGGGGAGGTGGCAATCAGCCCCAGCATTTT. Residues: CASSYRGGGNQPQHF.

The V and J genes are TRBV6-2 or TRBV6-3 and TRBJ2-3, with 9 bases identical to TRBD2. Trimming removed 2 bases from V and 4 bases from J; junction bases left unmatched: 4. The CDR3 spans 15 residues. CDR1 is MNHEY and CDR2 is SVGEGT in the germline V gene. Here the CDR3 reads CASSYGGRAPDTQYF. CDR3 nucleotide sequence: TGTGCCAGCAGTTACGGCGGGAGGGCCCCAGATACGCAGTATTTT.